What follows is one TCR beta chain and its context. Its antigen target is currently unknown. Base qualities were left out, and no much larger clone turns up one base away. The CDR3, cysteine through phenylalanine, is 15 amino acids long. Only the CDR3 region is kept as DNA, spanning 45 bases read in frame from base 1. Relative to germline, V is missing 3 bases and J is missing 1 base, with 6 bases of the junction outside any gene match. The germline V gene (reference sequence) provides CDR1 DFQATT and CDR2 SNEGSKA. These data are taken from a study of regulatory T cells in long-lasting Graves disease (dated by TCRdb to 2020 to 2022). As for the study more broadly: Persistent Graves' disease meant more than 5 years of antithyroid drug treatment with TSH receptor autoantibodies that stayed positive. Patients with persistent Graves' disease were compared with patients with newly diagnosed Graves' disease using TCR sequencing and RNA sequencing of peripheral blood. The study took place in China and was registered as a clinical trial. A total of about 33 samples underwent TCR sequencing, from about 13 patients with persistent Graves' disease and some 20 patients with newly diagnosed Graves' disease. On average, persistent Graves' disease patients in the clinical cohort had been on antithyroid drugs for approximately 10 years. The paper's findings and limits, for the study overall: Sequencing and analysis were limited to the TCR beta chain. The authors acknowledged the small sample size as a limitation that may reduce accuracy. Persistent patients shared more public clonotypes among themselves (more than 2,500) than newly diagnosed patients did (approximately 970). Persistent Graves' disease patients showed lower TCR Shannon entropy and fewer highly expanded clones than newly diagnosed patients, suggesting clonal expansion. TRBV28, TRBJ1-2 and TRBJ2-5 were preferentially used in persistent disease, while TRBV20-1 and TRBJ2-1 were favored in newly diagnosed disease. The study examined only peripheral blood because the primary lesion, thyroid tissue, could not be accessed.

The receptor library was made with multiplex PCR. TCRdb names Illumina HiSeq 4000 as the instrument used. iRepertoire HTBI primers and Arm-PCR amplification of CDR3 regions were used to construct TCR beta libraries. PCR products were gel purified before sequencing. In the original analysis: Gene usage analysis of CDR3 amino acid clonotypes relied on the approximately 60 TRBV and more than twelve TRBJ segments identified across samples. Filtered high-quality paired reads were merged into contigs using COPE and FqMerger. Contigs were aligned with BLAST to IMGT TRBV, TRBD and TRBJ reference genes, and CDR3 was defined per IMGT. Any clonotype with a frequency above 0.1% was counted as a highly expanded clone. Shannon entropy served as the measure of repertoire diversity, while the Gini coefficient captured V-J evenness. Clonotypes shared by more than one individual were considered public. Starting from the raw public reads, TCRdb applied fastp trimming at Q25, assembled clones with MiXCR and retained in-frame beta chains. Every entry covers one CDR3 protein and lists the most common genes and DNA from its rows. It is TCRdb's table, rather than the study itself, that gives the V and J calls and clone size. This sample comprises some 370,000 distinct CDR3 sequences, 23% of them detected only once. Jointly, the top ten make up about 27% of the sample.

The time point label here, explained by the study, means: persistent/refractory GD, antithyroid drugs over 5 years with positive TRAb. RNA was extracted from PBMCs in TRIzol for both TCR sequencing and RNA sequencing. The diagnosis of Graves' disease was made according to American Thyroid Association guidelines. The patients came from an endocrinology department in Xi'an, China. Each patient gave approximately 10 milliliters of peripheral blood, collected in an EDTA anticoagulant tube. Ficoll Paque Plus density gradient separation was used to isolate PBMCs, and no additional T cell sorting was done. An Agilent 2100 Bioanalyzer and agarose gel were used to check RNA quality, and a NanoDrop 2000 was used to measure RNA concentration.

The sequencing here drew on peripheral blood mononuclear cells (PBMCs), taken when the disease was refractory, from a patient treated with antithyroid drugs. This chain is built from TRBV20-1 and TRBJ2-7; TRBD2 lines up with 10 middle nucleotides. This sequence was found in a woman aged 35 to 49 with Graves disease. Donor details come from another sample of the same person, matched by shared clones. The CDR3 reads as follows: CSASGTSEPSYEQYF. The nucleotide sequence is TGCAGTGCTAGTGGGACTAGCGAGCCATCCTACGAGCAGTACTTC.